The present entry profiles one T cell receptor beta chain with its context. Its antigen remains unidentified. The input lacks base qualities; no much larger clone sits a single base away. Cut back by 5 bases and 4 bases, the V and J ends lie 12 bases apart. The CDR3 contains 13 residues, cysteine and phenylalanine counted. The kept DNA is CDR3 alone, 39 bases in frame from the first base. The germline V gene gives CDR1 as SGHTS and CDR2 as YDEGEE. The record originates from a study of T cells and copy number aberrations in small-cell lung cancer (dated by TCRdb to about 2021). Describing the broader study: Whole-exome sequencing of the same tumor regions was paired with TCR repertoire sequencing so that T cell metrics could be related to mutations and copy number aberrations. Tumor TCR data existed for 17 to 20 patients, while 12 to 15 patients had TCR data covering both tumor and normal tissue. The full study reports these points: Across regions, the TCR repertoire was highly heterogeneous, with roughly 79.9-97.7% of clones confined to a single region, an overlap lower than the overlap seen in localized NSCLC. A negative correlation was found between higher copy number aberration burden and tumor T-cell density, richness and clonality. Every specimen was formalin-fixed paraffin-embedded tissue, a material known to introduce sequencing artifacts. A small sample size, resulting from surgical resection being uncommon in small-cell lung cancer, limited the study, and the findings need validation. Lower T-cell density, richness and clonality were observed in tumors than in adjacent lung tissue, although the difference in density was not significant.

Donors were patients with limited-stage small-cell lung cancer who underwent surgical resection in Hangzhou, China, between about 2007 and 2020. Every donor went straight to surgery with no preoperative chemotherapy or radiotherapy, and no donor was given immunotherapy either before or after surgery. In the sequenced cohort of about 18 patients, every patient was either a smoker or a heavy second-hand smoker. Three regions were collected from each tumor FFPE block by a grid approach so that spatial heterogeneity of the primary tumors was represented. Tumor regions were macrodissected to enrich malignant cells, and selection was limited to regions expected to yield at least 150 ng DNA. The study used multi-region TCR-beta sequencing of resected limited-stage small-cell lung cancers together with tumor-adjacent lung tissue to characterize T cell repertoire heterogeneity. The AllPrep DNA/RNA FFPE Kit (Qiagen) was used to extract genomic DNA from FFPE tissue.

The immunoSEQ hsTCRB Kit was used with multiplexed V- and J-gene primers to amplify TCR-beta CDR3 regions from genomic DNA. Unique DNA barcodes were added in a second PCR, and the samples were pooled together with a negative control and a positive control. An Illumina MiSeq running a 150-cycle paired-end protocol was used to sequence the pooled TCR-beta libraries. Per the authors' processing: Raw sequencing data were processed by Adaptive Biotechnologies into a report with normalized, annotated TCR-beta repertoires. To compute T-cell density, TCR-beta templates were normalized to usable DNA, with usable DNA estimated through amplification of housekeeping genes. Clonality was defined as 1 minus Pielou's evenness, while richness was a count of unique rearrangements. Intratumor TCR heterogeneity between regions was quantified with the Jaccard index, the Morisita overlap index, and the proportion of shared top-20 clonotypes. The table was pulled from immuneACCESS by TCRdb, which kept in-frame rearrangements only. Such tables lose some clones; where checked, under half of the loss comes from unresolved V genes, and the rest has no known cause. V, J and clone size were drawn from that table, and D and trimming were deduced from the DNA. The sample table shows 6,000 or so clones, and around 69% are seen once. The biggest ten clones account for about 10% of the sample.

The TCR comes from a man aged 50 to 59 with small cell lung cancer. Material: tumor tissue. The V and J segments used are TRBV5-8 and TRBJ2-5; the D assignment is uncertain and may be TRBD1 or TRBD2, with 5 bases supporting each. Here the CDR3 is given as CASRLRGRETQYF. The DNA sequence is TGTGCCAGCAGGTTGAGGGGTAGAGAGACCCAGTACTTC.